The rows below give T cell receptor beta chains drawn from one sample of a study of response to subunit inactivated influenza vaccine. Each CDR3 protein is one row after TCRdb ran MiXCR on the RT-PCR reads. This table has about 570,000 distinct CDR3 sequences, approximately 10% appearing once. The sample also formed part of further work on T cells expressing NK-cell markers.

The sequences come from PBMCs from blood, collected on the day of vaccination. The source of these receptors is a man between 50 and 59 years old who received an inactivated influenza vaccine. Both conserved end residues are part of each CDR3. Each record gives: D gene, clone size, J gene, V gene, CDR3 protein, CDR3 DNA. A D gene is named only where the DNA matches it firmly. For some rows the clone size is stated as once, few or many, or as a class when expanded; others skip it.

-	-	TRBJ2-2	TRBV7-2	CASTHQTEYTRELFF	TGTGCCAGCACCCACCAAACAGAGTACACCAGGGAGCTGTTTTTT
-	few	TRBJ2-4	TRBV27	CASSYGRAGNIQYF	TGTGCCAGCAGTTACGGCCGGGCGGGAAACATTCAGTACTTC
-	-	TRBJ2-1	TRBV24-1	CATSDLAAGADEQFF	TGTGCCACCAGTGATTTAGCCGCTGGAGCCGATGAGCAGTTCTTC
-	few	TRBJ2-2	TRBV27	CASTLNSNTGELFF	TGTGCCAGCACCCTTAATTCGAACACCGGGGAGCTGTTTTTT
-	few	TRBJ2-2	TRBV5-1	CASSVAPYTGELFF	TGCGCCAGCAGCGTGGCGCCTTACACCGGGGAGCTGTTTTTT
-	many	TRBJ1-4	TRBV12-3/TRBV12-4	CASSQSWTDKNEKLFF	TGTGCCAGCAGTCAATCCTGGACAGACAAGAATGAAAAACTGTTTTTT
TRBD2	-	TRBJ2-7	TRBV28	CASRPSLAGVHEQYF	TGTGCCAGCAGACCCTCACTAGCGGGAGTGCACGAGCAGTACTTC
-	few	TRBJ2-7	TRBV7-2	CASSMARGSYEQYF	TGTGCCAGCAGCATGGCCAGGGGCTCCTACGAGCAGTACTTC
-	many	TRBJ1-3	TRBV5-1	CASSLADRTGNTIYF	TGCGCCAGCAGCTTGGCCGACAGGACTGGAAACACCATATATTTT
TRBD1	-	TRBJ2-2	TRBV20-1	CRGQGNTGELFF	TGCAGGGGACAGGGTAACACCGGGGAGCTGTTTTTT
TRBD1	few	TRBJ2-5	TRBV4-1	CASSPRDRDQETQYF	TGCGCCAGCAGCCCCCGGGACAGGGACCAAGAGACCCAGTACTTC
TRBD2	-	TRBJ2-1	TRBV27	CASSLRGGPRYEQFF	TGTGCCAGCAGTTTACGCGGGGGGCCCCGTTATGAGCAGTTCTTC
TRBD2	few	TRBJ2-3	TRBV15	CATSSRTSRGTDTQYF	TGTGCCACCAGCAGCCGGACTAGCCGCGGTACAGATACGCAGTATTTT
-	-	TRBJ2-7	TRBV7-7	CASSRRAGTEQYF	TGTGCTAGCAGCCGCCGTGCAGGGACCGAGCAGTACTTC
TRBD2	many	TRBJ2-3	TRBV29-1	CSAFASGRTDTQYF	TGCAGCGCCTTCGCTAGCGGGAGGACAGATACGCAGTATTTT